This TCR beta chain was sequenced in a study of T-cell reconstitution after alpha-beta-depleted transplantation in children. This clonotype came up many times. Preparing the TCRbeta library involved the use of unique molecular identifiers. TCRdb fed the PCR reads into MiXCR, producing one record per CDR3 protein. The sample carries about 640,000 distinct CDR3 sequences, 16% recorded once. V was trimmed by 4 bases and J by 2 bases, leaving 16 bases between them. Germline assignment: CDR1 SGHDT and CDR2 YYEEEE. This CDR3 is 15 amino acids long. The receptor was derived from a human donor who donated a stem cell graft to a child with acute myeloid leukemia. Sequenced material: PBMCs from the stem cell graft donor, taken from the stem cell graft. The chain carries TRBV5-6 and TRBJ2-7, with D perhaps matching TRBD2 (6 bases). The CDR3 is CASSPEGGLTYEQYV. CDR3 DNA sequence: TGTGCCAGCAGCCCAGAAGGAGGGCTGACCTACGAGCAGTACGTC.